This T cell receptor beta chain was sequenced during a study of radiotherapy plus CTLA-4 blockade in lung cancer. Whole-study context: For 15% to 20% of patients, objective responses occurred, and just over 30% had disease control.

This CDR3 has 14 amino acids. The germline CDR1 and CDR2 sequences are MNHNS and SASEGT. With 6 bases clipped from V and 2 bases from J, the junction kept 5 bases outside the gene matches. The table came from immunoSEQ multiplex PCR; TCRdb's copy has only in-frame clones and leaves some out. This table holds tens of thousands of clones, around 80% found once. This clonotype originated in a human donor with non-small cell lung cancer who had a complete response to radiotherapy plus ipilimumab. The sequencing used peripheral blood, collected from a patient treated with radiotherapy plus ipilimumab. The chain recombines TRBV6-1 with TRBJ2-5, with TRBD2 matching over 8 bases. The CDR3 bases are TGTGCCAGCAGCCCCCGCGGGGGGCAAGAGACCCAGTACTTC. It specifies CASSPRGGQETQYF.